The rows below give T cell receptor beta chains drawn from one sample of a study of T cell responses to AZD1222 COVID-19 vaccine. TCRdb's table, derived via immunoSEQ multiplex PCR, lists solely in-frame clones and lacks some. The sample contains fewer than 200,000 clones, roughly 85% of which appear only once. This material consisted of peripheral blood, taken 28 days after the second AZD1222 dose. The receptors here all came from an adult who received the AZD1222 COVID-19 vaccine. Each CDR3 is given with its conserved first and last residue. A D gene is named only where the DNA matches it firmly. Part of the rows lack a size; the others show once, few, many or a class for expanded clones.

J | V | size | D | DNA | CDR3
TRBJ1-1 | TRBV2 | - | - | TGTGCCAGCAGTGGACAGGCGGATGAAGCTTTCTTT | CASSGQADEAFF
TRBJ2-7 | TRBV6-5 | - | - | TGTGCCAGCATTCGGTCCTACGAGCAGTACTTC | CASIRSYEQYF
TRBJ1-1 | TRBV30 | - | TRBD1 | TGTGCCTCGGGACAGCCGGCGAGTGAAGCTTTCTTT | CASGQPASEAFF
TRBJ2-7 | TRBV2 | once | TRBD1 | TGTGCCAGCAGTCCATCGGGACAGGGAAGCGAGCAGTACTTC | CASSPSGQGSEQYF
TRBJ2-1 | TRBV19 | once | TRBD2 | TGTGCCAGTAGTGTCAGTACCGGGACTAGCGGGGGGGAGCAGTTCTTC | CASSVSTGTSGGEQFF
TRBJ2-3 | TRBV7-2 | once | TRBD2 | TGTGCCAGCAGCTTAGTTGCGCTAGCGGGGGGGACTAGCACAGATACGCAGTATTTT | CASSLVALAGGTSTDTQYF
TRBJ2-7 | TRBV5-4 | - | - | TGTGCCAGCAGCCTGAGGGGGGGCGACGAGCAGTACTTC | CASSLRGGDEQYF
TRBJ1-2 | TRBV27 | - | - | TGTGCCAGCAGTTCCAGAGGTTACGGGAGGGATGGCTACACCTTC | CASSSRGYGRDGYTF
TRBJ2-7 | TRBV2 | - | TRBD2 | TGTGCCAGCAGTGGGGGGGGACGGGACGAGCAGTACTTC | CASSGGGRDEQYF
TRBJ2-4 | TRBV27 | once | - | TGTGCCAGCAGTTTAACTCACCTGGACATTCAGTACTTC | CASSLTHLDIQYF
TRBJ2-7 | TRBV2 | - | - | TGTGCCAGCAGTGAGAGTCAGTCCTACGAGCAGTACTTC | CASSESQSYEQYF
TRBJ1-4 | TRBV19 | - | - | TGTGCCAGTAGTATGGATCCGGGACACCGAGGAGAAAAACTGTTTTTT | CASSMDPGHRGEKLFF
TRBJ2-1 | TRBV7-2 | once | - | TGTGCCAGCAGCTTATTGGGGGGCCAATCGGTGGAGCAGTTCTTC | CASSLLGGQSVEQFF
TRBJ2-2 | TRBV15 | - | TRBD2 | TGTGCCACCAGCAAGGGACTAGCGGGGATAGACACCGGGGAGCTGTTTTTT | CATSKGLAGIDTGELFF
TRBJ2-5 | TRBV4-1 | - | - | TGCGCCAGCAGCCAGCCGGGGGGCATGGCTAGCGGAGGGACCCAGTACTTC | CASSQPGGMASGGTQYF
TRBJ1-2 | TRBV5-4 | - | - | TGTGCCAGCACTTTCAGGGTGGACGGTGGCTACACCTTC | CASTFRVDGGYTF
TRBJ1-3 | TRBV2 | few | - | TGTGCCAGCAGTGACTTTCCGACCCTTTCTGGAAACACCATATATTTT | CASSDFPTLSGNTIYF
TRBJ2-1 | TRBV4-1 | - | - | TGCGCCAGCAGCCAAGGGGATGAGCAGTTCTTC | CASSQGDEQFF
TRBJ1-1 | TRBV4-1 | - | - | TGCGCCAGCAGCCAGCTGACATGGGCGGGGGCTGAAGCTTTCTTT | CASSQLTWAGAEAFF
TRBJ1-2 | TRBV27 | - | - | TGTGCCAGCAAGGACAGATATGGCTACACCTTC | CASKDRYGYTF
TRBJ2-1 | TRBV4-1 | - | TRBD2 | TGCGCCAGCAGCCTAGGACTAGCGGGGGTGATTGAGCAGTTCTTC | CASSLGLAGVIEQFF
TRBJ1-2 | TRBV23-1 | - | TRBD1 | TGCGCCAGCAGTCAATCGTTTAGTGGACAGGCCACTATGGGCTACACCTTC | CASSQSFSGQATMGYTF
TRBJ2-7 | TRBV7-2 | - | - | TGTGCCAGCCAGACGACCCTATTCTCCTACGAGCAGTACTTC | CASQTTLFSYEQYF
TRBJ2-7 | TRBV5-1 | - | - | TGCGCCAGCAGCTTGGCGGCCAACGAGCAGTACTTC | CASSLAANEQYF
TRBJ2-5 | TRBV5-1 | - | - | TGCGCCACCCAGCTTGACCCTGGGGGAAGGGGAGAGACCCAGTACTTC | CATQLDPGGRGETQYF
TRBJ2-1 | TRBV7-2 | - | TRBD2 | TGTGCCAGCAGGCCGACTAGCGGGGGGGCCAATGAGCAGTTCTTC | CASRPTSGGANEQFF
TRBJ2-1 | TRBV19 | - | TRBD2 | TGTGCCAGTGGTATAGCGGGGGGCTCCTACAATGAGCAGTTCTTC | CASGIAGGSYNEQFF
TRBJ1-1 | TRBV6-1 | - | - | TGTGCCAGCAGTGAAGCGGACGGGGTGAAAGCTTTCTTT | CASSEADGVKAFF
TRBJ1-1 | TRBV6-5 | - | - | TGTGCCAGCAGTCTCGGACGGACCATCACTGAAGCTTTCTTT | CASSLGRTITEAFF
TRBJ2-2 | TRBV7-2 | - | TRBD2 | TGTGCCAGCAGCTTACGAGCGGGGGCCGGGGACATCGGGGAGCTGTTTTTT | CASSLRAGAGDIGELFF
TRBJ1-2 | TRBV10-3 | - | TRBD1 | TGTGCCATCGGGGACAGGGAGGGCTATGGCTACACCTTC | CAIGDREGYGYTF
TRBJ1-2 | TRBV6-2/TRBV6-3 | once | - | TGTGCCAGCAGTTACAACAGGTTTGGCTACACCTTC | CASSYNRFGYTF
TRBJ2-7 | TRBV11-2 | - | TRBD2 | TGTGCCAGCAGCCGAGGGGGGACTAGCGTCTACGAGCAGTACTTC | CASSRGGTSVYEQYF
TRBJ1-1 | TRBV10-3 | - | TRBD1 | TGTGCCATCAGTGAGCTCGGGGGTGACAGGGGAGAAACTGAAGCTTTCTTT | CAISELGGDRGETEAFF
TRBJ2-7 | TRBV7-8 | - | - | TGTGCCAGCACCCCGGTGGACACAGACTCCTACGAGCAGTACTTC | CASTPVDTDSYEQYF
TRBJ1-5 | TRBV11-2 | - | TRBD1 | TGTGCCAGCAGCTGGGGGACAGGGGGCGTTTATAGCAATCAGCCCCAGCATTTT | CASSWGTGGVYSNQPQHF
TRBJ1-1 | TRBV6-5 | - | - | TGTGCCAGCAGTTACTTCCCCCCAAAAGGGACTGAAGCTTTCTTT | CASSYFPPKGTEAFF
TRBJ1-4 | TRBV12-3/TRBV12-4 | once | - | TGTGCCAGCAAGACCGGAACTAATGAAAAACTGTTTTTT | CASKTGTNEKLFF
TRBJ2-5 | TRBV7-2 | - | - | TGTGCCAGCAGCCTTGGGGGGCCCGGGGCCCAGTACTTC | CASSLGGPGAQYF
TRBJ2-5 | TRBV5-1 | - | TRBD1 | TGCGCCAGCAGCCCCGGGACAGACCAAGAGACCCAGTACTTC | CASSPGTDQETQYF
TRBJ2-7 | TRBV5-5 | - | TRBD2 | TGTGCCAGCAGCTCGGAGTGGGGAAGCGGGGGGCAGTACGAGCAGTACTTC | CASSSEWGSGGQYEQYF
TRBJ2-7 | TRBV9 | - | - | TGTGCCAGCAGCGTAGGTGCCAGGGAGACCGAGCAGTACTTC | CASSVGARETEQYF
TRBJ1-5 | TRBV12-3/TRBV12-4 | - | - | TGTGCCAGCAGTTCGAGGCTTTCTCAGCCCCAGCATTTT | CASSSRLSQPQHF
TRBJ2-3 | TRBV7-8 | once | - | TGTGCCAGCAGCCCAACAGGGACAGATACGCAGTATTTT | CASSPTGTDTQYF
TRBJ2-3 | TRBV9 | - | - | TGTGCCAGCAGCCCCCGGGCAGAAGGTCCAGATACGCAGTATTTT | CASSPRAEGPDTQYF
TRBJ1-6 | TRBV7-9 | once | - | TGTGCCAGCAGCTCCCGGACCTTAGAGTCACCCCTCCACTTT | CASSSRTLESPLHF